These 24 T cell receptor beta chains originate from one sample sequenced in a study of shared clonotypes between healthy human individuals. Generated by immunoSEQ multiplex PCR, the TCRdb table keeps only in-frame clones and is missing some. Among some 2.1 million clones, about 95% were seen once, and the ten largest hold more than 0.95%. In the naive CD8 group, cells lacked CD45RO and were positively selected for CCR7, so terminally differentiated effector memory CD45RA+ cells were left out. The sample consisted of naive CD8+ T cells sorted from blood. The receptor set was obtained from a man in his late teens or twenties in good health.

This clone was seen once. Other nucleotide sequences in the sample specify the same CDR3. The chain carries TRBV30 and TRBJ2-3; D remains ambiguous. The V end lost 0 bases, the J end lost 2 bases, and 9 bases lay between the germline ends. The CDR3 runs 14 residues. CDR1 and CDR2 from the germline V gene are GTSNPN and SVGIG (reference sequence). Here the CDR3 DNA reads TGTGCCTGGAGTGTGGGCGGCTACACAGATACGCAGTATTTT. This codes for CAWSVGGYTDTQYF.

The chain is built from TRBV30 and TRBJ1-2, with no clear D. V was clipped by 8 bases and J by 8 bases, with 24 bases between them. In germline, CDR1 is GTSNPN, CDR2 SVGIG (reference sequence). CDR3 length: 14 amino acids. CDR3 nucleotide sequence: TGTGCCGCCCTCCTAGCCGGCAGCCTGGGCGGCTACACCTTC. As protein: CAALLAGSLGGYTF.

V is TRBV18 and J is TRBJ2-1, with a possible D match to TRBD2 (6 bases). V lost 2 bases and J lost 4, with 12 bases in between. This CDR3 has 15 residues. Germline V gene data show CDR1 as KGHSH and CDR2 as LQKENI. CDR3 protein: CASSPGGEGYNEQFF. DNA for the CDR3: TGTGCCAGCTCACCAGGAGGGGAAGGGTACAATGAGCAGTTCTTC. Drawing the rest from reference TRBV18 and TRBJ2-1, the complete variable domain is NAGVMQNPRHLVRRRGQEARLRCSPMKGHSHVYWYRQLPEEGLKFMVYLQKENIIDESGMPKERFSAEFPKEGPSILRIQQVVRGDSAAYFCASSPGGEGYNEQFFGPGTRLTVL.

This clone was observed once. CDR3 sequence (DNA): TGTGCCAGCAGCTTGGGGGCAGGGGAGAATACCGGGGAGCTGTTTTTT. Encoded protein: CASSLGAGENTGELFF. This rearrangement joins TRBV5-6 to TRBJ2-2; a weak D match, TRBD1 (6 bases). The V end was cut by 0 bases, the J end by 5 bases, with 14 bases between. This CDR3 is built from 16 residues. In germline, CDR1 is SGHDT, CDR2 YYEEEE.

The chain employs TRBV19 and TRBJ2-7, with a possible D match to TRBD2 (6 bases). V was shortened by 4 bases and J by 2 bases, with 15 bases between the two germline ends. The CDR3 sequence is 15 residues long. The germline CDR1 and CDR2 sequences are LNHDA and SQIVND (reference sequence). The CDR3 DNA sequence: TGTGCCAGTAGTAGTGGAGGAGGGGAGCCCTACGAGCAGTACTTC. It specifies CASSSGGGEPYEQYF.

The rearrangement joins TRBV14 to TRBJ2-7; perhaps TRBD2 as D (5 bases). The CDR3 spans 14 residues. V was shortened by 4 bases and J by 3 bases, with 13 bases between the two germline ends. Germline lookup yields CDR1 SGHDN and CDR2 FVKESK. The CDR3 protein is CASSPATTYYEQYF. Written as DNA, the CDR3 is TGTGCCAGCAGCCCTGCGACTACCTACTACGAGCAGTACTTC.

The J gene is TRBJ2-7, the V gene TRBV4-1; no reliable D call. V was pared by 1 base and J by 2 bases, with 12 bases between. This CDR3 is built from 15 residues. The germline V gene has CDR1 MGHRA and CDR2 YSYEKL. CDR3 sequence: CASSQVGPGAYEQYF. The CDR3 DNA reads as TGCGCCAGCAGCCAAGTTGGGCCTGGGGCCTACGAGCAGTACTTC.

To note about this clone: Other DNA sequences in the same sample also yield this CDR3. The chain combines TRBV10-2 with TRBJ2-5; D gene uncertain. Per the germline V gene, CDR1 is WSHSY and CDR2 is SAAADI. V was clipped by 2 bases and J by 5 bases, with 3 bases between them. This CDR3 contains 11 residues. CDR3 sequence reads: CASSEGETQYF. For the CDR3, the DNA is TGCGCCAGCAGTGAGGGTGAGACCCAGTACTTC.

The chain couples TRBV7-2 to TRBJ2-2; 9 nucleotides line up with TRBD2. The junction had 7 bases not matched to a gene; V was cut back by 3 bases and J by 5 bases. Per germline, CDR1 SGHTA and CDR2 FQGNSA. The CDR3 runs to 16 residues. In DNA, the CDR3 is TGTGCCAGCAGCTTCCCTAGCGGGGCGAGGACCGGGGAGCTGTTTTTT. This encodes CASSFPSGARTGELFF.

V usage is TRBV6-6 and J usage is TRBJ1-5; unclear D gene. This CDR3 spans 14 amino acids. Germline V gene sequence: CDR1 MNHNY, CDR2 SVGAGI (reference sequence). Trimming took 1 base from V and 3 from J, leaving 7 bases between them. CDR3 protein: CASSYLGTNQPQHF. The CDR3, as DNA: TGTGCCAGCAGTTACTTAGGAACCAATCAGCCCCAGCATTTT.

This chain uses TRBV6-1 with TRBJ2-7, with 10 bases that match TRBD2. This CDR3 is built from 15 residues. Germline CDR1 MNHNS, CDR2 SASEGT. V was clipped by 8 bases and J by 3 bases; unmatched bases: 10. The CDR3 region has the DNA TGTGCCAGCTCTAAGCGGGGGGGAATCAACTACGAGCAGTACTTC. It is translated as CASSKRGGINYEQYF.

The rearrangement joins TRBV13 to TRBJ1-4; TRBD1 agrees at 10 bases. The CDR3 runs to 15 residues. V dropped 2 bases and J dropped 8; count of bases not matched to a gene: 5. Germline V CDR1 and CDR2: PRHDT, FYEKMQ (reference sequence). The CDR3 region has the DNA TGTGCCAGCAGCTTACGGACAGGGGGAAGGGAAAAACTGTTTTTT. Translating gives CASSLRTGGREKLFF.

This chain joins TRBV2 and TRBJ1-2; D remains ambiguous. Deletions cut 1 base from V and 11 bases from J, with 11 bases between. This CDR3 is 12 amino acids long. In germline, CDR1 is SNHLY, CDR2 FYNNEI. CDR3 sequence reads: CASSEGQIFYTF. CDR3 DNA: TGTGCCAGCAGTGAAGGGCAGATATTTTACACCTTC.

The chain uses TRBV30 and TRBJ2-1, with D maybe TRBD2 (6 bases). Germline V gives CDR1 GTSNPN, CDR2 SVGIG (reference sequence). CDR3 length: 14 residues. V lost 7 bases, J lost 4 bases, and 17 bases lay in between. CDR3 protein: CAYQGSGDYNEQFF. The CDR3 region has the DNA TGTGCCTACCAGGGTAGCGGAGATTACAATGAGCAGTTCTTC.

A remark on this clone: The sample has other DNA sequences that encode this CDR3 too. This chain connects TRBV4-1 to TRBJ2-5, with D unclear. V gave up 0 bases and J gave up 4 bases, with 12 bases separating them. Germline CDR1 reads MGHRA; CDR2 reads YSYEKL. This CDR3 has 15 amino acids. The CDR3 DNA is TGCGCCAGCAGCCAAGACCTTTCGGCCGGAGAGACCCAGTACTTC. It specifies CASSQDLSAGETQYF.

The J gene is TRBJ2-7, the V gene TRBV11-2; D possibly uses TRBD1 or TRBD2 (6 bases each). The V and J ends lost 5 bases and 2 bases respectively, with 19 bases between them. The CDR3 is 16 amino acids. Germline CDR1 is SGHAT and CDR2 is FQNNGV. For the CDR3, the DNA is TGTGCCAGCAGCCTCCTTTCGGGGGCCGGAACCTACGAGCAGTACTTC. Translated: CASSLLSGAGTYEQYF.

The chain combines TRBV27 with TRBJ2-7; D gene uncertain. This CDR3 has 14 residues. The V end was cut by 5 bases, the J end by 1 base, with 12 bases between. Germline-derived CDR1 and CDR2 are MNHEY and SMNVEV (reference sequence). This CDR3 is CASSRLPYSYEQYF. In DNA, the CDR3 is TGTGCCAGCAGTCGCCTACCCTATTCCTACGAGCAGTACTTC.

The chain links TRBV7-9 to TRBJ2-1; 7 bases align to TRBD2. The J segment lost 7 bases and the V segment lost 4 bases, leaving 13 bases of the junction unmatched. There are 16 residues in the CDR3. Germline loops: CDR1 SEHNR, CDR2 FQNEAQ (reference sequence). Here the CDR3 reads CASSWTWAGVRNEQFF. The CDR3, as DNA: TGTGCCAGCAGCTGGACCTGGGCGGGAGTGAGGAATGAGCAGTTCTTC.

The count of this clone is one. The chain recombines TRBV7-9 with TRBJ2-3; weak D call: TRBD2 (6 bases). Germline lookup yields CDR1 SEHNR and CDR2 FQNEAQ (reference sequence). This CDR3 has 16 amino acids. The ends were cut back, 1 base at V and 0 bases at J, with 11 bases in the middle. The CDR3 nucleotides read TGTGCCAGCAGCTTAGGGGACTTTACTAGCACAGATACGCAGTATTTT. Translated, it gives CASSLGDFTSTDTQYF.

The V call is TRBV11-3, the J call TRBJ2-3, with D unresolved. V lost 1 base and J 4 bases, leaving 12 bases between the germline ends. Germline CDR1 and CDR2: SGHNT and YENEEA. The length of the CDR3 is 15 residues. The CDR3 region has the DNA TGTGCCAGCAGCTTAGGATCTTTAGAGGCAGATACGCAGTATTTT. The encoded protein is CASSLGSLEADTQYF.

V and J are TRBV6-6 and TRBJ2-3; unclear D gene. The CDR3 loop spans 12 amino acids. V lost 2 bases and J lost 13, with 13 bases in between. Germline CDR1 and CDR2: MNHNY and SVGAGI (reference sequence). CDR3 sequence reads: CASSYTFRAKYF. The CDR3 coding sequence is TGTGCCAGCAGTTACACTTTCCGGGCTAAGTATTTT.

The chain carries TRBV7-9 and TRBJ1-6; the D gene is possibly TRBD1 (6 bases). V gave up 4 bases and J gave up 4 bases, with 14 bases separating them. The germline V gene encodes CDR1 SEHNR and CDR2 FQNEAQ (reference sequence). The CDR3 covers 16 residues. The CDR3 region is CASSSGEGVYNSPLHF. The DNA of the CDR3 is TGTGCCAGCAGCTCAGGGGAGGGCGTTTATAATTCACCCCTCCACTTT.

The chain uses TRBV9 and TRBJ2-5, with 7 positions matching TRBD2. The CDR3 spans 13 residues. V lost 3 bases, J lost 5 bases, and 4 bases stayed unmatched. Germline CDR1 and CDR2: SGDLS and YYNGEE. CDR3 protein: CASSAGLPETQYF. The CDR3, as DNA: TGTGCCAGCAGCGCGGGACTACCTGAGACCCAGTACTTC.

The chain joins TRBV9 to TRBJ2-7; D call uncertain. The CDR3 has 12 residues. From germline, CDR1 is SGDLS and CDR2 YYNGEE. Trimming removed 3 bases at V and 3 bases at J, with 7 bases between. The CDR3 coding sequence is TGTGCCAGCAGCGGTTTGGGCTACGAGCAGTACTTC. This sequence encodes CASSGLGYEQYF.